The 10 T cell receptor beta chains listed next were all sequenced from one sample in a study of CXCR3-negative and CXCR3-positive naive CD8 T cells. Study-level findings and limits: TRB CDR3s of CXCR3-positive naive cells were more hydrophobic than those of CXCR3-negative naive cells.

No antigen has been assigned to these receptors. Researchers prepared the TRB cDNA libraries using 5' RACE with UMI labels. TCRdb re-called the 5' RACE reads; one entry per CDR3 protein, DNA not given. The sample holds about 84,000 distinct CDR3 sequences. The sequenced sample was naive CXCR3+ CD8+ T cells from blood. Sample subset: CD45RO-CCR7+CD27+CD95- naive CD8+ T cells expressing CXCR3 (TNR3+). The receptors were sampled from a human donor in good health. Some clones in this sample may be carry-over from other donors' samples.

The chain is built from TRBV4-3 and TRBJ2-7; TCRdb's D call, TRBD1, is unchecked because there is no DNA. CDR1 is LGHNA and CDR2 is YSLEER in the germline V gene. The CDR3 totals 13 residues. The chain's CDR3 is CASSNDRPYEQYF.

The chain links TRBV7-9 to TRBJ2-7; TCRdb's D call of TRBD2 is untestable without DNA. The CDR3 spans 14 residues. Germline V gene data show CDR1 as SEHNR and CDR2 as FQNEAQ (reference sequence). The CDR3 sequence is CASNHVGHGYEQYF.

The CDR3 is CASSPSSGRVDTQYF. The rearrangement links TRBV12-3 or TRBV12-4 to TRBJ2-3; TCRdb designates TRBD2, a call that cannot be tested without DNA. There are 15 residues in the CDR3.

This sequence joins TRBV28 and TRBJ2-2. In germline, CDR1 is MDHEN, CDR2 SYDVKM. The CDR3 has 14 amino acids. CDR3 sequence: CASSTPQLTGELFF.

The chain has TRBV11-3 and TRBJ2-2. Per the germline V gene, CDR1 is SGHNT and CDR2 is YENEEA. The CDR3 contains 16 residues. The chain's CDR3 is CASSLDAGSNTGELFF.

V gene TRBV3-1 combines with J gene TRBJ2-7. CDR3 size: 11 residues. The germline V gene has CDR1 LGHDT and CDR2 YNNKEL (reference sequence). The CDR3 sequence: CASSHSHEQYF.

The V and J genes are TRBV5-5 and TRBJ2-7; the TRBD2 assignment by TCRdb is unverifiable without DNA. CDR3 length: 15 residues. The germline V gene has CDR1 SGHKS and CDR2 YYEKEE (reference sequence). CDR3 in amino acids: CASSLSWGWRGEQYF.

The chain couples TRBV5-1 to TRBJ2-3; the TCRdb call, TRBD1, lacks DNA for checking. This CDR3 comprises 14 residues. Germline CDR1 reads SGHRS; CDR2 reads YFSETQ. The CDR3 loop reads CASSSSGGGDTQYF.

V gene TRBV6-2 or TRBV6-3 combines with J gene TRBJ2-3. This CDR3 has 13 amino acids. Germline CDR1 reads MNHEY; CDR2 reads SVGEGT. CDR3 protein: CASSIQSTDTQYF.

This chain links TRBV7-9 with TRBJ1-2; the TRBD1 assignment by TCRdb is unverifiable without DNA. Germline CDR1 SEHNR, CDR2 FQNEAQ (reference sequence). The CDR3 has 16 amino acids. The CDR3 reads CASSTQRTVANYGYTF.